This T cell receptor beta chain came from a study of CD8+ T cells in alopecia areata. Regarding the study as a whole: Lesional tissue from the scalp (especially in alopecia totalis/universalis) showed higher clonality than normal scalp.

Germline CDR1 reads LGHNA; CDR2 reads YNFKEQ. CDR3 length: 16 residues. The ends lost 4 bases at V and 7 bases at J; junction bases unmatched: 10. A word on this clone: What it recognizes is unknown.

Reverse transcription of extracted RNA yielded cDNA, which provided the sequencing template. Assay used: immunoSEQ multiplex PCR; TCRdb lists only in-frame clones, some missing. This table has 45,000 to 70,000 clones, 96% appearing once. Individuals with alopecia areata gave both lesional scalp punch biopsies and peripheral blood for collection. The sample in question was CD8+ T cells sorted from blood, obtained at week 0. This clonotype was sampled from a human donor with alopecia areata. This chain connects TRBV4-2 to TRBJ2-5; 12 bases line up with TRBD1. CDR3 in amino acids: CASSPGQGAIEGTQYF. CDR3 nucleotides: TGTGCCAGCAGCCCGGGACAGGGGGCGATCGAAGGGACCCAGTACTTC.